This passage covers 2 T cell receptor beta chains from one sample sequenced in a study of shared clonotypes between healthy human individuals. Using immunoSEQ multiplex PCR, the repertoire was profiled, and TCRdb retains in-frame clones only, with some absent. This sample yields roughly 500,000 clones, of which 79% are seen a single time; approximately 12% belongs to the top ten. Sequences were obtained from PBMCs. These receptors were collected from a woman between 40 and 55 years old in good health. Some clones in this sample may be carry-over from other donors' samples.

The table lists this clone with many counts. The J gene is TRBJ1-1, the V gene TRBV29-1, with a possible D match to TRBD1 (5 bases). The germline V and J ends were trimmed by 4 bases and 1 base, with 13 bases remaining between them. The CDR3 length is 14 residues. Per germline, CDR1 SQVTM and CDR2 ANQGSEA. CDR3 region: CSVVVWGSNTEAFF. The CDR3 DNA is TGCAGCGTTGTTGTTTGGGGGTCGAACACTGAAGCTTTCTTT.

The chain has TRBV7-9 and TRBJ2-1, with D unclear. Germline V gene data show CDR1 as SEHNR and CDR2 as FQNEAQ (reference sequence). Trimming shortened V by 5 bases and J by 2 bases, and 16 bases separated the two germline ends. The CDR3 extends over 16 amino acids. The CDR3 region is CASSRSREVAYNEQFF. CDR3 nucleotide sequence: TGTGCCAGCAGCCGCTCGAGAGAGGTGGCCTACAATGAGCAGTTCTTC.